This record looks at one T cell receptor (beta chain) sequence and its context. The data are from a study of ipilimumab plus nivolumab after autologous stem cell transplantation. In the study overall: Typical patient got 5 ipilimumab doses and seven to nine nivolumab doses (median).

Profiling relied on immunoSEQ multiplex PCR, and the TCRdb table lists in-frame clones only, not all of them. This sample has approximately 5,000 clones; about 80% occur once, and the top ten carry 16%. The V gene lost 8 bases and the J gene lost 5 bases, with 19 bases spanning the gap. The germline gives CDR1 MNHNY, CDR2 SVGAGI (reference sequence). This CDR3 comprises 14 residues. The sequences come from PBMCs, collected in a trial of ipilimumab plus nivolumab as post-transplant consolidation. V is TRBV6-6 and J is TRBJ2-7; D may be TRBD1 (5 bases). The TCR originated in a male donor with multiple myeloma. The CDR3 loop reads CASSLGAYKNEQYF. The CDR3 DNA reads TGTGCCAGCTCCCTAGGGGCGTATAAGAACGAGCAGTACTTC.